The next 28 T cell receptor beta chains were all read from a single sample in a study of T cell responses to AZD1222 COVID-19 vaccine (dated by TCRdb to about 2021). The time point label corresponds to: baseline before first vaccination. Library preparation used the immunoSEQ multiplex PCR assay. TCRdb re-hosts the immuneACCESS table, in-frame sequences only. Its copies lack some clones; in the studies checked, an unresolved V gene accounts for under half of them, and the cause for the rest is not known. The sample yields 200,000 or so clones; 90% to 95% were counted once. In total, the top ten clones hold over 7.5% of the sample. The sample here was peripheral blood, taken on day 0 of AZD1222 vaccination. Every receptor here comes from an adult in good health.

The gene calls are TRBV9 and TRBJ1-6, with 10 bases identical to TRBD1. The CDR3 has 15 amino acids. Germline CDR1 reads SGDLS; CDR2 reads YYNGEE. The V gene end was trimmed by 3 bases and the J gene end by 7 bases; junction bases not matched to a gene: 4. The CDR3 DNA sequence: TGTGCCAGCAGCGGACCGGGACAGGGGAATTCACCCCTCCACTTT. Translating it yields CASSGPGQGNSPLHF.

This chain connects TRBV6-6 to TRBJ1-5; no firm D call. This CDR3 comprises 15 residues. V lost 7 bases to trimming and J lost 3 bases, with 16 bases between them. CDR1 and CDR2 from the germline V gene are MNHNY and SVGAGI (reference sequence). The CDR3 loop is CASKGKKENNQPQHF. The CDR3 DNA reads TGTGCCAGCAAAGGGAAAAAAGAAAACAATCAGCCCCAGCATTTT.

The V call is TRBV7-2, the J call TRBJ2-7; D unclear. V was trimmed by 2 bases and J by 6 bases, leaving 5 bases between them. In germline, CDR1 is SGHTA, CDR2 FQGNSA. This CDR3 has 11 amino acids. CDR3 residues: CASSLYGEQYF. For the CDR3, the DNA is TGTGCCAGCAGCTTATACGGCGAGCAGTACTTC.

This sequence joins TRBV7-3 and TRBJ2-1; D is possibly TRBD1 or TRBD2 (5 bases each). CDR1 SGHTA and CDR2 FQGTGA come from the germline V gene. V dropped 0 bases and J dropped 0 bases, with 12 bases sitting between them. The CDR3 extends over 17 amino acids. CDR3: CASSLTGDPSSYNEQFF. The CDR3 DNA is TGTGCCAGCAGCTTAACGGGGGATCCAAGCTCCTACAATGAGCAGTTCTTC.

This CDR3 is CSVENGLRAGLQETQYF. CDR3 bases: TGCAGCGTTGAGAACGGGTTGAGAGCGGGACTTCAAGAGACCCAGTACTTC. V usage is TRBV29-1 and J usage is TRBJ2-5; 7 nucleotides align to TRBD2. The junction had 15 bases not matched to a gene; V was cut back by 3 bases and J by 2 bases. The CDR3 is made up of 17 amino acids. CDR1 and CDR2 from the germline V gene are SQVTM and ANQGSEA.

The CDR3 loop is CASSISRAYEQYF. The CDR3, as DNA: TGTGCCAGTAGTATATCCAGGGCCTACGAGCAGTACTTC. This chain links TRBV19 with TRBJ2-7; TRBD1 might be the D (5 bases). This CDR3 is built from 13 residues. Between the trimmed V and J ends, which lost 2 bases and 2 bases, there was a span of 7 bases. Germline lookup yields CDR1 LNHDA and CDR2 SQIVND (reference sequence).

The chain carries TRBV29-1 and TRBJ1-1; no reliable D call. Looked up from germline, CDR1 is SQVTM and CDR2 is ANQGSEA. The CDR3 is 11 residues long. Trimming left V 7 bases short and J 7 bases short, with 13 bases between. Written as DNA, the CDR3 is TGCAGCGGCAGGCAGAACGGTGAAGCTTTCTTT. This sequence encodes CSGRQNGEAFF.

CDR3 protein: CASSLGLAKTDTQYF. The DNA for the CDR3 is TGCGCCAGCAGCCTGGGACTAGCTAAGACAGATACGCAGTATTTT. The chain combines TRBV4-3 with TRBJ2-3; the match to TRBD2 covers 9 bases. The CDR3 contains 15 residues. Germline CDR1 LGHNA, CDR2 YSLEER. The ends lost 4 bases at V and 3 bases at J; junction bases unmatched: 5.

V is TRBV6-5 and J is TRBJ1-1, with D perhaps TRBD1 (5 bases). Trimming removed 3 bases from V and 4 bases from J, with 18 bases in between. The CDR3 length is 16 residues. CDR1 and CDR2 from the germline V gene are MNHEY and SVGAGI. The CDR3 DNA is TGTGCCAGCAGTTATATGGGGGACCCAGAGGGCACTGAAGCTTTCTTT. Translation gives CASSYMGDPEGTEAFF.

The CDR3 bases are TGTGCCAGCAGTGTTAAGAGAGCGGGTTCACCCCTCCACTTT. Encoded protein: CASSVKRAGSPLHF. The chain links TRBV25-1 to TRBJ1-6; D remains unclear. The V end lost 4 bases, the J end lost 9 bases, and 13 bases lay between the germline ends. The length of the CDR3 is 14 residues. The V gene's germline CDR1 is MGHDK and CDR2 SYGVNS.

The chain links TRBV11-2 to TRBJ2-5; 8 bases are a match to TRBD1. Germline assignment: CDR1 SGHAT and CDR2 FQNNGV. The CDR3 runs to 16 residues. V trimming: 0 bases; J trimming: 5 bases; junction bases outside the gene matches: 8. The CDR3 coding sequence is TGTGCCAGCAGCTTAGAACCATACAGGGGGAAGGAGACCCAGTACTTC. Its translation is CASSLEPYRGKETQYF.

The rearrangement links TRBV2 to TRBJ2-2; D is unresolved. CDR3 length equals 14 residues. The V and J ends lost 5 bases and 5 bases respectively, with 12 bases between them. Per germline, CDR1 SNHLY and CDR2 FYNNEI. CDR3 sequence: CASSRQPWTGELFF. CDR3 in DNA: TGTGCCAGCAGTCGGCAGCCCTGGACCGGGGAGCTGTTTTTT.

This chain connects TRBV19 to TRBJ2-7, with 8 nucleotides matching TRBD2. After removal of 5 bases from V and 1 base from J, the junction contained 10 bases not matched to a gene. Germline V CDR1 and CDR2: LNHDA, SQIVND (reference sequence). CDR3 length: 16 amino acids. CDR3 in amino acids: CASSSYSGGGSYEQYF. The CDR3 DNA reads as TGTGCCAGTAGTTCCTACAGCGGGGGTGGTTCCTACGAGCAGTACTTC. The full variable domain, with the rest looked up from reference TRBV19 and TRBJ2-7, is DGGITQSPKYLFRKEGQNVTLSCEQNLNHDAMYWYRQDPGQGLRLIYYSQIVNDFQKGDIAEGYSVSREKKESFPLTVTSAQKNPTAFYLCASSSYSGGGSYEQYFGPGTRLTVT.

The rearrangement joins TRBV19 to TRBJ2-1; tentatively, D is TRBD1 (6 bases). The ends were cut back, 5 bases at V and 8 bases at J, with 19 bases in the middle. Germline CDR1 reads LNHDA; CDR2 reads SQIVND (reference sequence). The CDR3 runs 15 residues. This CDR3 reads CASSSGTIAGDEQFF. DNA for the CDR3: TGTGCCAGTAGTTCCGGGACCATAGCAGGGGATGAGCAGTTCTTC.

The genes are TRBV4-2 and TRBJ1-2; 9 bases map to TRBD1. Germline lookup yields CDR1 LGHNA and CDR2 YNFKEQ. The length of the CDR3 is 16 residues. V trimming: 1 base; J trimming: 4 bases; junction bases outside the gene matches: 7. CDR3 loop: CASSQAGWTGAYGYTF. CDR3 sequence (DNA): TGTGCCAGCAGCCAAGCAGGATGGACAGGGGCCTATGGCTACACCTTC.

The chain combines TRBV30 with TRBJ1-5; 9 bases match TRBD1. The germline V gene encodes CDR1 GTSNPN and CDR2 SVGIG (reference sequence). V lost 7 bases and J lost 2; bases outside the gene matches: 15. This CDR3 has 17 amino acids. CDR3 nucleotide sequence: TGTGCCTTATCCCATAGGACAGGGGTTTTTGGCAATCAGCCCCAGCATTTT. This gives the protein CALSHRTGVFGNQPQHF.

The CDR3 loop reads CASSLKGLAGVTGELFF. The CDR3 DNA sequence: TGTGCCAGCAGCTTGAAGGGACTAGCGGGAGTTACCGGGGAGCTGTTTTTT. The rearrangement uses TRBV5-4 and TRBJ2-2; 14 bases are a match to TRBD2. Germline V gives CDR1 SGHNT, CDR2 YYREEE (reference sequence). There are 17 residues in the CDR3. V gave up 1 base and J gave up 5 bases; unmatched junction bases: 4. Variable domain in full (rest from reference TRBV5-4 and TRBJ2-2): ETGVTQSPTHLIKTRGQQVTLRCSSQSGHNTVSWYQQALGQGPQFIFQYYREEENGRGNFPPRFSGLQFPNYSSELNVNALELDDSALYLCASSLKGLAGVTGELFFGEGSRLTVL.

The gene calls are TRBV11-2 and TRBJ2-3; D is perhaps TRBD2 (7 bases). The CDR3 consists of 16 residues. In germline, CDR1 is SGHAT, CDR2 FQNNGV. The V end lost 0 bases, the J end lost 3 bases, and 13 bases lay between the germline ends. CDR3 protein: CASSLEGRGGTDTQYF. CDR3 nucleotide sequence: TGTGCCAGCAGCTTAGAAGGCAGGGGAGGGACAGATACGCAGTATTTT.

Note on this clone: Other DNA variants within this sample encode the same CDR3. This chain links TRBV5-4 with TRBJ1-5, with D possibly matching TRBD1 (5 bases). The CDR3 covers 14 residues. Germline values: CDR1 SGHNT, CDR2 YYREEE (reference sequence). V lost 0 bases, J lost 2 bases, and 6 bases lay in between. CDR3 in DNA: TGTGCCAGCAGCTTGGGGGGGGGCAATCAGCCCCAGCATTTT. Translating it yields CASSLGGGNQPQHF.

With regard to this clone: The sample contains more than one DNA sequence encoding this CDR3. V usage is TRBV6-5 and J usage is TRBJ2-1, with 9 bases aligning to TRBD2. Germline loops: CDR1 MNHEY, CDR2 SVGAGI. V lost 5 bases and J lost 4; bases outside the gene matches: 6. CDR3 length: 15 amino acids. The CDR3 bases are TGTGCCAGCAGTCTTACTAGCGGGCCATACAATGAGCAGTTCTTC. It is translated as CASSLTSGPYNEQFF.

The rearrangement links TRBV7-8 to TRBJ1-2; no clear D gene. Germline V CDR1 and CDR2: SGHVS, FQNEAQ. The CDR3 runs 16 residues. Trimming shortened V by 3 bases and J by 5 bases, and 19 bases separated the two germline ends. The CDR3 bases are TGTGCCAGCAGCTTTGTAAATAGGGAGTTGGGGTATGGCTACACCTTC. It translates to CASSFVNRELGYGYTF.

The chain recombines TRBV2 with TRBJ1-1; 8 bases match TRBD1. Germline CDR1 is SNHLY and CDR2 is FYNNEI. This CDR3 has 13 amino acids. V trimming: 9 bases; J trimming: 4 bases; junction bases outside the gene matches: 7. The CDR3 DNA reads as TGTGCCAGTGGACAGGGATTAGGCACTGAAGCTTTCTTT. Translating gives CASGQGLGTEAFF.

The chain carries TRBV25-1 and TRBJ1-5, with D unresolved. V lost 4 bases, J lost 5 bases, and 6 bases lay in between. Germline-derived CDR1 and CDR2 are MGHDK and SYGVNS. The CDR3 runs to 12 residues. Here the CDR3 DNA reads TGTGCCAGCAGTGTCGGGGATCAGCCCCAGCATTTT. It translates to CASSVGDQPQHF.

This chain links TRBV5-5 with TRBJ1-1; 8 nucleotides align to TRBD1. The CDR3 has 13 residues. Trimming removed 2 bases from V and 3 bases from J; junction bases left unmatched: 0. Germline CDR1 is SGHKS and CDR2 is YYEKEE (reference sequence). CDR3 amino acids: CASSLQGDTEAFF. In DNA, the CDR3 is TGTGCCAGCAGCTTACAGGGGGACACTGAAGCTTTCTTT.

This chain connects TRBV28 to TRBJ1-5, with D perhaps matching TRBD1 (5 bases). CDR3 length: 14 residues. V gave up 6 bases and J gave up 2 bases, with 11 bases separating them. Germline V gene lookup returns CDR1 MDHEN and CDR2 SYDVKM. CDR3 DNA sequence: TGTGCCAGCAGAACCTCAGGGCGCAATCAGCCCCAGCATTTT. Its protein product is CASRTSGRNQPQHF.

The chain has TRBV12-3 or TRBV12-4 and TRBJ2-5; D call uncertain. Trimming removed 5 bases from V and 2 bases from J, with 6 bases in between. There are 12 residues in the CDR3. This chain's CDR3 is CASSTPQETQYF. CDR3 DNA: TGTGCCAGCAGTACCCCTCAAGAGACCCAGTACTTC.

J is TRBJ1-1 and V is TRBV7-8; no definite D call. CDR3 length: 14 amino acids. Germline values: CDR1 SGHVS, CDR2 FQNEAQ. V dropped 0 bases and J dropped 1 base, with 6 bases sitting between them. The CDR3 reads CASSLASKNTEAFF. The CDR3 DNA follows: TGTGCCAGCAGCTTAGCCTCCAAGAACACTGAAGCTTTCTTT.

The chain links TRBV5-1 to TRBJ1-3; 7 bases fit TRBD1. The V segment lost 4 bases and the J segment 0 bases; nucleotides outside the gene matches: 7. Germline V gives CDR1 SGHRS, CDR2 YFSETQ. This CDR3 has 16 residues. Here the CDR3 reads CASSRTGTVSGNTIYF. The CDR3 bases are TGCGCCAGCAGCCGCACGGGGACAGTCTCTGGAAACACCATATATTTT. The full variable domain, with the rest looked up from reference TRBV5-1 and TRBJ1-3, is KAGVTQTPRYLIKTRGQQVTLSCSPISGHRSVSWYQQTPGQGLQFLFEYFSETQRNKGNFPGRFSGRQFSNSRSEMNVSTLELGDSALYLCASSRTGTVSGNTIYFGEGSWLTVV.